This TCR beta chain was profiled in a study of CD4+ T cells in melanoma. This clone has a single count. TCRdb's table, derived via immunoSEQ multiplex PCR, lists solely in-frame clones and lacks some. The sample consists of 20,000 to 25,000 clones, over 75% of them appearing once. CDR1 PRHDT and CDR2 FYEKMQ come from the germline V gene (reference sequence). V lost 5 bases and J lost 4; bases outside the gene matches: 8. This CDR3 is built from 14 residues. This receptor was taken from a human donor with melanoma. The chain recombines TRBV13 with TRBJ2-7; 7 positions agree with TRBD1. The sequenced sample was cells from a culture (not recorded whether cultured in vitro). DNA of the CDR3: TGTGCCAGCAGCGGACAGGCAGGAGGATACGAGCAGTACTTC. Translated: CASSGQAGGYEQYF.